Listed here are 2 T cell receptor beta chains from one sample, sequenced in a study of T-cell memory formation after mild COVID-19. Via MiXCR, TCRdb re-called the 5' RACE reads, giving one row per CDR3 protein. The sample has over 250,000 distinct CDR3 sequences, around 15% seen once. The sample consisted of PBMCs or a T cell subset sorted from them (not recorded which). The receptors were sampled from a young man who had mild COVID-19 (a few samples of this study predate the infection). Cell type and time point are not known.

This clonotype turned up a few times. The CDR3 protein is CASSRDGLEAFF. CDR3 in DNA: TGTGCCAGCAGTAGGGACGGGCTTGAAGCTTTCTTT. The chain employs TRBV7-3 and TRBJ1-1; weak D call: TRBD1 (5 bases). Deletions cut 6 bases from V and 7 bases from J, with 12 bases between. In germline, CDR1 is SGHTA, CDR2 FQGTGA. The CDR3 contains 12 residues. The whole variable domain, remainder taken from reference TRBV7-3 and TRBJ1-1, is GAGVSQTPSNKVTEKGKYVELRCDPISGHTALYWYRQSLGQGPEFLIYFQGTGAADDSGLPNDRFFAVRPEGSVSTLKIQRTERGDSAVYLCASSRDGLEAFFGQGTRLTVV.

Many counts were recorded for this clonotype. The rearrangement joins TRBV7-3 to TRBJ2-1, with 7 bases fitting TRBD2. V dropped 2 bases and J dropped 8; count of bases not matched to a gene: 0. Germline lookup yields CDR1 SGHTA and CDR2 FQGTGA. The CDR3 covers 12 residues. CDR3 sequence reads: CASSLGGDEQFF. Here the CDR3 DNA reads TGTGCCAGCAGCTTAGGGGGGGATGAGCAGTTCTTC.